These T cell receptor beta chains were read from a single sample in a study of blood T cells in healthy people across ages. A single record per CDR3 protein comes from TCRdb applying MiXCR to the 5' RACE reads. The sample shows about 830,000 distinct CDR3 sequences, around 62% of them seen only once. The source material was blood. These receptor sequences come from a man aged 30-40 years in good health. CDR3s include the opening cysteine and the closing phenylalanine or tryptophan. Fields, in order: clone size, J gene, CDR3 length, V gene, D gene, CDR3 DNA, CDR3 protein. The D gene is left open where the match is weak. Clone size is not always given. Where it is, it says once, few, many or a class for expanded clones.

>few|TRBJ2-7|13|TRBV20-1|TRBD1
TGCAGTGCCCTAACAGGGGGCATGGACGAGCAGTACTTC
CSALTGGMDEQYF
>NA|TRBJ2-7|14|TRBV20-1|TRBD1
TGCAGTGCTAGCCTCGGGACAGGGCCCTACGAGCAGTACTTC
CSASLGTGPYEQYF
>NA|TRBJ2-3|14|TRBV20-1|TRBD2
TGCAGTGCTAGGGACTCGGGAGGTCCAGATACGCAGTATTTT
CSARDSGGPDTQYF
>NA|TRBJ2-1|15|TRBV7-3|TRBD2
TGTGCCAGCAGCTCTCGACTAGCGGGGGACAATGAGCAGTTCTTC
CASSSRLAGDNEQFF
>NA|TRBJ2-1|14|TRBV18|TRBD2
TGTGCCAGCTCACCAGGGACTAGGTACAATGAGCAGTTCTTC
CASSPGTRYNEQFF
>few|TRBJ1-6|15|TRBV20-1|NA
TGCAGTGCTAGGTGGCCGGCGGGAAAGGGTTCACCCCTCCACTTT
CSARWPAGKGSPLHF
>NA|TRBJ2-7|14|TRBV12-3/TRBV12-4|TRBD2
TGTGCCAGCACCGGAACTAGCGGAAACTACGAGCAGTACTTC
CASTGTSGNYEQYF
>once|TRBJ1-5|17|TRBV18|TRBD1
TGTGCCAGCTCACCAACACAGGGGGCGGAAATCAATCAGCCCCAGCATTTT
CASSPTQGAEINQPQHF
>NA|TRBJ2-7|14|TRBV20-1|NA
TGCAGTGCTAGGGAACTCATGAGCTCCTACGAGCAGTACTTC
CSARELMSSYEQYF
>NA|TRBJ1-1|12|TRBV29-1|NA
TGCAGCCAGATGGGTCCGGGCACTGAAGCTTTCTTT
CSQMGPGTEAFF
>few|TRBJ1-2|15|TRBV6-5|NA
TGTGCCAGCAGTTACTCGGGTCGGGGCAAATATGGCTACACCTTC
CASSYSGRGKYGYTF
>NA|TRBJ2-7|11|TRBV27|NA
TGTGCCAGCAGTTTCCCGTACGAGCAGTACTTC
CASSFPYEQYF
>once|TRBJ2-7|15|TRBV7-2|NA
TGTGCCAGCAGCACCACAGGGTTAGGAAGGTACGAGCAGTACTTC
CASSTTGLGRYEQYF
>NA|TRBJ2-7|13|TRBV3-1|NA
TGTGCCAGCAGCCGATCCAGGGCTGGTGAGCAGTACTTC
CASSRSRAGEQYF
>many|TRBJ2-2|15|TRBV12-3/TRBV12-4|NA
TGTGCCAGCAGTTTAGGGCTAACCAACACCGGGGAGCTGTTTTTT
CASSLGLTNTGELFF
>NA|TRBJ1-5|15|TRBV3-1|NA
TGTGCCAGCAGCCAAGACGGGGGGGTTAATCAGCCCCAGCATTTT
CASSQDGGVNQPQHF
>NA|TRBJ2-6|13|TRBV9|NA
TGTGCCAGCAGCTCTCATGGTGCCAACGTCCTGACTTTC
CASSSHGANVLTF
>NA|TRBJ2-2|16|TRBV9|NA
TGTGCCAGCAGCGTAGGGGGTGACAGCATCACCGGGGAGCTGTTTTTT
CASSVGGDSITGELFF
>once|TRBJ2-4|16|TRBV5-5|NA
TGTGCCAGCAGCTTGGTTGGCCGAATAGCCAAAAACATTCAGTACTTC
CASSLVGRIAKNIQYF
>NA|TRBJ2-1|16|TRBV18|TRBD2
TGTGCCAGCTCCCGTACTAGCGGGGCTACCTACAATGAGCAGTTCTTC
CASSRTSGATYNEQFF
>NA|TRBJ2-5|16|TRBV25-1|TRBD1
TGTGCCAGCAGTGTCCTCCACAGGGGAGACCAAGAGACCCAGTACTTC
CASSVLHRGDQETQYF
>few|TRBJ2-5|12|TRBV28|NA
TGTGCCAGCAGGCCAGGTGGGGAGACCCAGTACTTC
CASRPGGETQYF
>NA|TRBJ2-3|16|TRBV6-4|TRBD2
TGTGCCAGCAGTGAGAGGACTAGCGGGGGAACAGATACGCAGTATTTT
CASSERTSGGTDTQYF
>NA|TRBJ1-6|14|TRBV27|TRBD1
TGTGCCAGCGGGAGGGACAGATATAATTCACCCCTCCACTTT
CASGRDRYNSPLHF
>NA|TRBJ1-2|15|TRBV12-3/TRBV12-4|TRBD1
TGTGCCAGCAGACAGGACAGGGGAACGGTCTATGGCTACACCTTC
CASRQDRGTVYGYTF